These 13 T cell receptor beta chains came from one sample sequenced in a study of T-cell memory formation after mild COVID-19. Each CDR3 protein is one row after TCRdb ran MiXCR on the 5' RACE reads. The profile shows hundreds of thousands of distinct CDR3 sequences, roughly 18% of them singletons. The specimen sequenced was PBMCs or a T cell subset sorted from them (not recorded which). The origin of the receptors is an adult woman who had mild COVID-19 (a few samples of this study predate the infection). Cell type and time point are not known.

This clonotype was counted many times. This chain links TRBV12-5 with TRBJ2-3, with 13 bases aligning to TRBD2. V was pared by 0 bases and J by 4 bases, with 4 bases of the junction left unmatched. The length of the CDR3 is 17 residues. The germline V gene has CDR1 LGHNT and CDR2 FRNRAP. In nucleotides, the CDR3 is TGTGCTAGTGGTTTGGTACGACTAGCGGGAGGTGCAGATACGCAGTATTTT. As protein: CASGLVRLAGGADTQYF.

The chain recombines TRBV29-1 with TRBJ1-1; D is undetermined. V was shortened by 2 bases and J by 0 bases, with 7 bases between the two germline ends. The CDR3 loop spans 13 amino acids. The germline V gene has CDR1 SQVTM and CDR2 ANQGSEA. CDR3 nucleotide sequence: TGCAGCGTTGAACGCAGCCTGAACACTGAAGCTTTCTTT. It is translated as CSVERSLNTEAFF.

This clonotype was found a few times. The chain couples TRBV6-1 to TRBJ1-2; D unclear. Germline CDR1 is MNHNS and CDR2 is SASEGT. CDR3 length equals 13 residues. V was pared by 2 bases and J by 5 bases, with 9 bases between. CDR3 residues: CASSEPTAYGYTF. The DNA for the CDR3 is TGTGCCAGCAGTGAACCCACAGCGTATGGCTACACCTTC.

CDR3 amino acids: CASSQSPGTGFNQPQHF. CDR3 nucleotides: TGCGCCAGCAGCCAATCACCCGGGACAGGGTTTAATCAGCCCCAGCATTTT. The chain has TRBV4-3 and TRBJ1-5; 9 bases match TRBD1. The CDR3 loop spans 17 amino acids. The V gene's germline CDR1 is LGHNA and CDR2 YSLEER. Losses at the gene ends were 2 bases for V and 4 bases for J; bases not matched to a gene: 9.

This clonotype was counted at least ten times. The rearrangement joins TRBV5-1 to TRBJ2-1; 7 nucleotides agree with TRBD2. Germline trimming cut 4 bases from V and 7 bases from J; bases unmatched to any gene: 11. Germline assignment: CDR1 SGHRS and CDR2 YFSETQ. The CDR3 length is 15 residues. The CDR3 sequence is CASSVLGRAGNEQFF. The CDR3 nucleotides read TGCGCCAGCAGCGTCCTTGGGAGGGCCGGGAATGAGCAGTTCTTC.

This clonotype came up a few times. V gene TRBV11-2 combines with J gene TRBJ2-5; D remains ambiguous. Per germline, CDR1 SGHAT and CDR2 FQNNGV. The CDR3 has 12 amino acids. V shed 3 bases and J shed 5 bases, with 7 bases lying between them. The CDR3 reads CASSFISETQYF. The CDR3 DNA is TGTGCCAGCAGCTTTATCTCGGAGACCCAGTACTTC.

The chain employs TRBV9 and TRBJ1-5, with a possible D match to TRBD1 (5 bases). The germline CDR1 and CDR2 sequences are SGDLS and YYNGEE. The germline V and J ends were trimmed by 2 bases and 2 bases, with 8 bases remaining between them. This CDR3 has 14 amino acids. The CDR3 DNA is TGTGCCAGCAGCGTTGGGGACGGCAATCAGCCCCAGCATTTT. It codes for CASSVGDGNQPQHF. Full variable domain (remainder filled in from reference TRBV9 and TRBJ1-5): DSGVTQTPKHLITATGQRVTLRCSPRSGDLSVYWYQQSLDQGLQFLIQYYNGEERAKGNILERFSAQQFPDLHSELNLSSLELGDSALYFCASSVGDGNQPQHFGDGTRLSIL.

This clonotype has more than one count but fewer than ten. The chain couples TRBV7-8 to TRBJ1-2; possibly TRBD1 for D (5 bases). The CDR3 totals 17 residues. Germline CDR1 reads SGHVS; CDR2 reads FQNEAQ. Trimming pared 1 base from V and 4 bases from J, leaving 19 bases between. The CDR3 here is CASSLGAQGAFSYGYTF. As DNA, the CDR3 is TGTGCCAGCAGCTTAGGTGCACAAGGGGCCTTCTCCTATGGCTACACCTTC.

The chain has TRBV12-3 or TRBV12-4 and TRBJ2-1; no clear D. The CDR3 sequence is 12 residues long. Between the trimmed V and J ends, which lost 2 bases and 8 bases, there was a span of 7 bases. The CDR3 sequence is CASSLFGDEQFF. The CDR3 DNA reads TGTGCCAGCAGTTTATTCGGCGATGAGCAGTTCTTC.

This clonotype occurred a few times. V and J are TRBV27 and TRBJ2-1, with 7 bases lining up with TRBD2. The CDR3 is 18 residues long. CDR1 is MNHEY, CDR2 SMNVEV, per germline (reference sequence). V lost 0 bases to trimming and J lost 0 bases; unmatched junction nucleotides: 8. This CDR3 is CASSLSRGTTSSYNEQFF. The CDR3 nucleotides read TGTGCCAGCAGTTTATCGAGAGGGACTACCTCCTCCTACAATGAGCAGTTCTTC.

The genes are TRBV6-6 and TRBJ2-1; D remains unclear. The CDR3 covers 11 residues. V was pared by 5 bases and J by 7 bases, with 6 bases between. Germline CDR1 is MNHNY and CDR2 is SVGAGI (reference sequence). The CDR3, as DNA: TGTGCCAGCAGTAATTCAAATGAGCAGTTCTTC. Its translation is CASSNSNEQFF.

This clonotype was observed a handful of times. The J gene is TRBJ2-7, the V gene TRBV20-1, with TRBD2 matching 11 bases. Trimming at V came to 0 bases and at J to 5 bases, leaving 3 bases not matched to a gene. Germline V gene data show CDR1 as DFQATT and CDR2 as SNEGSKA (reference sequence). The CDR3 spans 14 residues. The CDR3 here is CSARDWGLADEQYF. The CDR3 DNA is TGCAGTGCTAGAGATTGGGGACTAGCGGACGAGCAGTACTTC.

The rearrangement uses TRBV7-2 and TRBJ1-1; no reliable D call. Germline-derived CDR1 and CDR2 are SGHTA and FQGNSA. Deletions cut 4 bases from V and 5 bases from J, with 11 bases between. This CDR3 region has 13 residues. The CDR3 is CASSSSKGTEAFF. The CDR3 DNA sequence: TGTGCCAGCAGCTCAAGTAAGGGTACTGAAGCTTTCTTT.